This is a list of T cell receptor beta chains from one sample in a study of OX40 agonist ivuxolimab in advanced cancers. Produced via immunoSEQ multiplex PCR; TCRdb's table is partial and in-frame only. The table has around 67,000 clones, 80% seen once. This material consisted of CD4+ or CD8+ T cells sorted from blood, taken in a trial of the OX40 agonist ivuxolimab. Receptors originate from an adult with an advanced solid tumor such as melanoma, head and neck, liver or kidney cancer. The CDR3 runs from the conserved cysteine through the conserved F or W. Where a row states a size, it is once, few, many or the class of an expanded clone; other rows omit it.

v_call: TRBV19; clone_size: -; j_call: TRBJ1-5; cdr3_aa: CASSKGNPGRGWHF
v_call: TRBV5-1; clone_size: few; j_call: TRBJ1-4; cdr3_aa: CASSSGTGDEKLFF
v_call: TRBV19; clone_size: -; j_call: TRBJ2-7; cdr3_aa: CASSVGPSGEQYF
v_call: TRBV9; clone_size: once; j_call: TRBJ1-1; cdr3_aa: CASSIRQGQNTEAFF
v_call: TRBV5-1; clone_size: medium-sized; j_call: TRBJ2-7; cdr3_aa: CASSLGPEQYF
v_call: TRBV18; clone_size: -; j_call: TRBJ1-3; cdr3_aa: CASSTTLAGGPGNTIYF
v_call: TRBV7-2; clone_size: many; j_call: TRBJ1-2; cdr3_aa: CASSLQERSYTF
v_call: TRBV15; clone_size: -; j_call: TRBJ2-6; cdr3_aa: CATSRDVFSGANVLTF
v_call: TRBV7-6; clone_size: -; j_call: TRBJ2-3; cdr3_aa: CASSEAGGAAGDTQYF
v_call: TRBV19; clone_size: -; j_call: TRBJ2-3; cdr3_aa: CASSVTGAGDTQYF
v_call: TRBV7-6; clone_size: -; j_call: TRBJ2-5; cdr3_aa: CASSPTRAETQYF
v_call: TRBV30; clone_size: -; j_call: TRBJ2-7; cdr3_aa: CAWSDRMEQYF
v_call: TRBV10-3; clone_size: -; j_call: TRBJ1-3; cdr3_aa: CAISKAGGGGNTIYF
v_call: TRBV7-2; clone_size: -; j_call: TRBJ2-7; cdr3_aa: CASSFSGTGAYEQYF
v_call: TRBV10-3; clone_size: -; j_call: TRBJ2-1; cdr3_aa: CAISESRSGHEQFF
v_call: TRBV10-3; clone_size: few; j_call: TRBJ2-6; cdr3_aa: CAISAVKTGGASGANVLTF
v_call: TRBV5-1; clone_size: -; j_call: TRBJ2-7; cdr3_aa: CASRKGQGAYEQYF